This TCR beta chain was profiled in a study of T-cell reconstitution after alpha-beta-depleted transplantation in children. Trimming cost V 2 bases and J 2 bases, with 12 bases left between them. CDR3 length equals 15 residues. Germline V gene lookup returns CDR1 SEHNR and CDR2 FQNEAQ (reference sequence). For TCRbeta, the library was prepared with unique molecular identifiers. TCRdb processed the PCR reads anew with MiXCR; each CDR3 protein has one entry. The top ten clones hold about 4.8% of a sample with approximately 230,000 distinct CDR3 sequences, more than 20% of them seen once. Concerning this clonotype: No antigen is known for it.

Study findings and constraints: It was surviving recipient T cells and thymic progenitors that gave some patients high TCRbeta diversity at day 60. Once a year had passed after transplant, T-cell counts and diversity came mostly from newly produced T cells. Alpha-beta T cells present about two months after transplant were reported to originate from several hundred expanded graft clones.

This chain joins TRBV7-9 and TRBJ1-2, with TRBD1 as a possible D gene (5 bases). The sequence derives from a female patient between 2 and 10 years old who had a stem cell transplant for congenital amegakaryocytic thrombocytopenia, so the T cells may come from the graft donor. The sequencing used PBMCs, mostly from graft donor cells, collected 360 days after TCRalphabeta/CD19-depleted stem cell transplant. The CDR3 protein is CASSLFGDSNYGYTF. CDR3 sequence (DNA): TGTGCCAGCAGCTTATTCGGTGACAGCAACTATGGCTACACCTTC.